The 26 T cell receptor beta chains given below trace back to one sample, sequenced in a study of beta chain features in type 1 diabetes. The sequenced template was cDNA made from the entire isolated RNA. Measured with immunoSEQ multiplex PCR; TCRdb has only the in-frame clones, and not every one. The profile shows roughly 170,000 clones, approximately 13% of them singletons. Input material: central memory CD4+ T cells from blood. These receptors all stem from a woman under 30 in good health.

The chain is built from TRBV6-5 and TRBJ1-1; 7 positions match TRBD1. CDR1 is MNHEY, CDR2 SVGAGI, per germline. V lost 6 bases and J lost 2; bases outside the gene matches: 6. The CDR3 has 14 amino acids. CDR3 protein: CASRPDRSNTEAFF. The DNA for the CDR3 is TGTGCCAGCAGACCGGACAGGTCCAACACTGAAGCTTTCTTT.

In this sample, this clone turned up a few times. V is TRBV10-3 and J is TRBJ2-5; 8 bases agree with TRBD2. CDR1 and CDR2 (germline): ENHRY, SYGVKD. The CDR3 contains 19 residues. After removal of 2 bases from V and 5 bases from J, the junction contained 19 bases not matched to a gene. CDR3 protein: CAISESSGRSTGLGETQYF. Here the CDR3 DNA reads TGTGCCATCAGTGAGAGCAGCGGGAGAAGCACCGGGTTGGGGGAGACCCAGTACTTC.

This chain links TRBV6-5 with TRBJ1-2, with D unresolved. In germline, CDR1 is MNHEY, CDR2 SVGAGI. This CDR3 spans 13 amino acids. Deletions cut 6 bases from V and 6 bases from J, with 14 bases between. In nucleotides, the CDR3 is TGTGCCAGCAGCTGGGAGGTGGGAAATGGCTACACCTTC. Its protein is CASSWEVGNGYTF.

The table lists this clone with a few counts. This chain links TRBV18 with TRBJ2-5; perhaps TRBD2 as D (6 bases). Per germline, CDR1 KGHSH and CDR2 LQKENI. The length of the CDR3 is 14 residues. V gave up 0 bases and J gave up 5 bases, with 10 bases separating them. Here the CDR3 reads CASSPPGGTETQYF. The CDR3, as DNA: TGTGCCAGCTCACCACCGGGGGGAACGGAGACCCAGTACTTC.

The gene calls are TRBV7-9 and TRBJ2-1; 10 nucleotides line up with TRBD2. The V gene end was trimmed by 6 bases and the J gene end by 13 bases; junction bases not matched to a gene: 6. Germline assignment: CDR1 SEHNR and CDR2 FQNEAQ (reference sequence). The CDR3 sequence is 12 residues long. The CDR3 sequence: CASRQAGGAQFF. DNA of the CDR3: TGTGCCAGCAGACAAGCGGGAGGGGCCCAGTTCTTC.

This clone has just a few counts. The chain is built from TRBV5-4 and TRBJ2-1; 13 bases are a match to TRBD2. Germline-derived CDR1 and CDR2 are SGHNT and YYREEE (reference sequence). After removal of 4 bases from V and 9 bases from J, the junction contained 7 bases not matched to a gene. The CDR3 length is 15 residues. The CDR3 loop is CASSQGLAGTSEQFF. In DNA, the CDR3 is TGTGCCAGCAGCCAGGGACTAGCGGGGACGAGTGAGCAGTTCTTC.

This clone was seen more than once but under ten times. The gene calls are TRBV19 and TRBJ1-1; 12 bases map to TRBD1. Germline CDR1 LNHDA, CDR2 SQIVND (reference sequence). Trimming took 5 bases from V and 5 from J; bases not matched to a gene: 12. The CDR3 runs to 17 residues. The CDR3, as DNA: TGTGCCAGTAGTTGGGGCCGGGACAGGGGGCGAGGTACTGAAGCTTTCTTT. Translation: CASSWGRDRGRGTEAFF. The variable domain in full, completed from reference TRBV19 and TRBJ1-1, reads DGGITQSPKYLFRKEGQNVTLSCEQNLNHDAMYWYRQDPGQGLRLIYYSQIVNDFQKGDIAEGYSVSREKKESFPLTVTSAQKNPTAFYLCASSWGRDRGRGTEAFFGQGTRLTVV.

The V and J genes are TRBV30 and TRBJ2-1; tentatively, D is TRBD1 (5 bases). The CDR3 has 15 amino acids. The germline V gene encodes CDR1 GTSNPN and CDR2 SVGIG (reference sequence). Trimming removed 6 bases at V and 0 bases at J, with 15 bases between. CDR3 DNA: TGTGCCTGCTCCACAAACAGGCGCTCCTACAATGAGCAGTTCTTC. Translating gives CACSTNRRSYNEQFF.

This clone was seen only a few times. V is TRBV9 and J is TRBJ2-7; a possible D gene is TRBD1 (6 bases). This CDR3 has 15 residues. The germline V gene has CDR1 SGDLS and CDR2 YYNGEE. V was clipped by 4 bases and J by 1 base, with 15 bases between them. CDR3 nucleotide sequence: TGTGCCAGCAGCCTCCGGGACACTATTTCCTACGAGCAGTACTTC. It specifies CASSLRDTISYEQYF.

This clone occurred a few times. CDR3 nucleotide sequence: TGTGCCAGCAGCCACGACACTGGAAACACCATATATTTT. This codes for CASSHDTGNTIYF. V is TRBV9 and J is TRBJ1-3; D call uncertain. CDR3 length: 13 amino acids. CDR1 is SGDLS and CDR2 is YYNGEE in the germline V gene. V was cut by 4 bases and J by 2 bases, with 7 bases left in between.

The chain carries TRBV25-1 and TRBJ1-2; 8 nucleotides line up with TRBD1. The germline gives CDR1 MGHDK, CDR2 SYGVNS. V shed 5 bases, J shed 5 bases, and the junction held 4 bases outside the gene matches. This CDR3 spans 13 amino acids. CDR3 DNA sequence: TGTGCCAGCAGTAAGGGACAGGCTTATGGCTACACCTTC. Translating it yields CASSKGQAYGYTF.

The chain carries TRBV5-1 and TRBJ2-3; the match to TRBD2 covers 7 bases. Germline V gene data show CDR1 as SGHRS and CDR2 as YFSETQ. V lost 0 bases, J lost 0 bases, and 7 bases stayed unmatched. CDR3 size: 17 residues. The CDR3 loop is CASSLGGGSPSTDTQYF. The CDR3 nucleotides read TGCGCCAGCAGCTTGGGGGGCGGGAGCCCTAGCACAGATACGCAGTATTTT.

This clone was detected a few times. The chain carries TRBV30 and TRBJ1-1; D is unresolved. V was shortened by 3 bases and J by 0 bases, with 5 bases between the two germline ends. Germline CDR1 is GTSNPN and CDR2 is SVGIG (reference sequence). The CDR3 runs to 12 residues. The CDR3 region has the DNA TGTGCCTGGAGGCAGATGAACACTGAAGCTTTCTTT. It specifies CAWRQMNTEAFF.

There are a few counts of this clone. This sequence joins TRBV28 and TRBJ1-2, with no clear D. The CDR3 spans 15 residues. The germline V gene encodes CDR1 MDHEN and CDR2 SYDVKM. The V gene lost 7 bases and the J gene lost 3 bases, with 18 bases spanning the gap. In nucleotides, the CDR3 is TGTGCCAGCACCCCTGGGAGGGTACGGGACTATGGCTACACCTTC. Its protein product is CASTPGRVRDYGYTF.

This clone appeared a few times. The same CDR3 is also encoded by other DNA sequences in this sample. The V and J genes are TRBV2 and TRBJ1-1, with D unclear. This CDR3 is built from 14 residues. Germline V CDR1 and CDR2: SNHLY, FYNNEI. V shed 3 bases and J shed 1 base, with 9 bases lying between them. The CDR3 sequence: CASSERETNTEAFF. CDR3 nucleotide sequence: TGTGCCAGCAGTGAGAGGGAGACGAACACTGAAGCTTTCTTT.

The chain employs TRBV27 and TRBJ2-7; 10 bases match TRBD2. The J segment lost 3 bases and the V segment lost 5 bases, leaving 4 bases of the junction unmatched. This CDR3 comprises 14 residues. CDR1 MNHEY and CDR2 SMNVEV come from the germline V gene (reference sequence). CDR3 in amino acids: CASSPRLAGYEQYF. The CDR3 DNA is TGTGCCAGCAGTCCACGACTAGCGGGCTACGAGCAGTACTTC.

V is TRBV28 and J is TRBJ1-2; D is perhaps TRBD1 (6 bases). V lost 6 bases, J lost 3 bases, and 14 bases lay in between. The V gene's germline CDR1 is MDHEN and CDR2 SYDVKM. The length of the CDR3 is 14 residues. CDR3: CASSDGQQYYGYTF. CDR3 DNA: TGTGCCAGCAGCGATGGACAGCAGTACTATGGCTACACCTTC.

The chain uses TRBV5-1 and TRBJ2-2; tentative D call: TRBD2 (5 bases). The CDR3 totals 15 residues. Trimming cost V 3 bases and J 2 bases, with 11 bases left between them. CDR1 is SGHRS and CDR2 is YFSETQ in the germline V gene. CDR3 in amino acids: CASSSDSFNTGELFF. CDR3 sequence (DNA): TGCGCCAGCAGCTCGGACTCCTTTAACACCGGGGAGCTGTTTTTT.

This clone occurred a few times. V usage is TRBV29-1 and J usage is TRBJ2-3, with unresolved D. Looked up from germline, CDR1 is SQVTM and CDR2 is ANQGSEA. Trimming removed 3 bases from V and 3 bases from J, with 10 bases in between. The CDR3 length is 13 residues. The DNA of the CDR3 is TGCAGCGTTGACTCTAGTCCGACAGATACGCAGTATTTT. Protein sequence: CSVDSSPTDTQYF.

In its sample, this clone was seen once. This chain connects TRBV30 to TRBJ2-7, with TRBD2 identical over 11 bases. The CDR3 has 15 amino acids. The germline V gene encodes CDR1 GTSNPN and CDR2 SVGIG (reference sequence). The junction had 5 bases not matched to a gene; V was cut back by 0 bases and J by 4 bases. CDR3 bases: TGTGCCTGGAGTGTAAGACTAGCGGGACCATACGAGCAGTACTTC. It translates to CAWSVRLAGPYEQYF.

The chain combines TRBV28 with TRBJ2-2; the D is unclear. The CDR3 runs to 12 residues. V was shortened by 2 bases and J by 7 bases, with 5 bases between the two germline ends. The germline gives CDR1 MDHEN, CDR2 SYDVKM. The CDR3 coding sequence is TGTGCCAGCAGTTTACGGGTCGGGGAGCTGTTTTTT. Protein product: CASSLRVGELFF.

J is TRBJ1-5 and V is TRBV23-1; perhaps TRBD1 as D (5 bases). TRBV23-1 carries the ORF label, with uncertain function. The CDR3 consists of 14 residues. Trimming cost V 2 bases and J 9 bases, with 14 bases left between them. CDR3 nucleotide sequence: TGCGCCAGCAGTCAAGGACACGGGCCGTGGCCCCAGCATTTT. Encoded protein: CASSQGHGPWPQHF.

About this clone: The sample contains more than one DNA sequence encoding this CDR3. The V and J genes are TRBV30 and TRBJ1-1; D gene ambiguous. Germline CDR1 is GTSNPN and CDR2 is SVGIG (reference sequence). Trimming took 0 bases from V and 1 from J, leaving 6 bases between them. CDR3 length: 13 residues. Here the CDR3 reads CAWSVYGNTEAFF. CDR3 in DNA: TGTGCCTGGAGTGTATACGGGAACACTGAAGCTTTCTTT.

J is TRBJ1-4 and V is TRBV7-9; D is perhaps TRBD1 (5 bases). The CDR3 is 14 residues long. The germline V gene encodes CDR1 SEHNR and CDR2 FQNEAQ (reference sequence). V lost 0 bases and J lost 8, with 10 bases in between. The CDR3 protein is CASSLAPPGEKLFF. The CDR3 region has the DNA TGTGCCAGCAGCTTAGCGCCGCCAGGGGAAAAACTGTTTTTT.

This chain connects TRBV7-2 to TRBJ2-1; 13 bases line up with TRBD2. The length of the CDR3 is 16 residues. CDR1 is SGHTA and CDR2 is FQGNSA in the germline V gene. The V gene end was trimmed by 5 bases and the J gene end by 7 bases; junction bases not matched to a gene: 8. The CDR3 sequence: CASSGRLAGGRNEQFF. DNA for the CDR3: TGTGCCAGCAGCGGGCGACTAGCGGGAGGAAGGAATGAGCAGTTCTTC.

This chain uses TRBV7-2 with TRBJ2-4; 8 bases align to TRBD2. This CDR3 has 15 amino acids. Germline CDR1 is SGHTA and CDR2 is FQGNSA. V shed 4 bases and J 1 base; nucleotides not matched to a gene: 3. Here the CDR3 reads CASSYSGTAKNIQYF. The CDR3 region has the DNA TGTGCCAGCAGCTATAGCGGGACCGCCAAAAACATTCAGTACTTC.